These 28 T cell receptor beta chains came from one sample sequenced in a study of blood T cell repertoires in COVID-19. Some clones are missing from TCRdb's copy, which holds only in-frame ones; the method was immunoSEQ multiplex PCR. The repertoire consists of about 260,000 clones, with around 87% occurring once and the leading ten covering about 2.1%. The sequenced sample consisted of peripheral blood. The receptor source for this set is a woman aged 45-65 years with acute or convalescent COVID-19.

The rearrangement links TRBV29-1 to TRBJ2-1; D ambiguous. Trimming cost V 5 bases and J 7 bases, with 9 bases left between them. In germline, CDR1 is SQVTM, CDR2 ANQGSEA. This CDR3 contains 11 residues. The CDR3 region is CSVLRRNEQFF. The CDR3, as DNA: TGCAGCGTTCTCCGGCGGAATGAGCAGTTCTTC.

The V call is TRBV19, the J call TRBJ2-2; TRBD2 might be the D (6 bases). Germline assignment: CDR1 LNHDA and CDR2 SQIVND (reference sequence). This CDR3 is built from 16 residues. V was shortened by 7 bases and J by 3 bases, with 18 bases between the two germline ends. The CDR3 DNA reads as TGTGCCAGTAATTCGGTGGGTAGCGGTTACACCGGGGAGCTGTTTTTT. Translating it yields CASNSVGSGYTGELFF.

This clone was observed once. The chain recombines TRBV5-1 with TRBJ1-3, with TRBD1 identical over 11 bases. Germline CDR1 and CDR2: SGHRS and YFSETQ. The CDR3 runs to 16 residues. V dropped 4 bases and J dropped 0; count of bases not matched to a gene: 3. CDR3 sequence: CASSRDRGSSGNTIYF. CDR3 DNA sequence: TGCGCCAGCAGCCGGGACAGGGGGAGCTCTGGAAACACCATATATTTT.

The chain combines TRBV5-1 with TRBJ1-6; a weak D match, TRBD1 (6 bases). Trimming removed 0 bases from V and 10 bases from J, with 11 bases in between. Germline CDR1 reads SGHRS; CDR2 reads YFSETQ. The length of the CDR3 is 14 residues. CDR3 amino acids: CASSLDTGRSPLHF. CDR3 bases: TGCGCCAGCAGCTTGGATACAGGGAGATCACCCCTCCACTTT. The full variable domain, completed using reference TRBV5-1 and TRBJ1-6, is KAGVTQTPRYLIKTRGQQVTLSCSPISGHRSVSWYQQTPGQGLQFLFEYFSETQRNKGNFPGRFSGRQFSNSRSEMNVSTLELGDSALYLCASSLDTGRSPLHFGNGTRLTVT.

The chain uses TRBV5-1 and TRBJ2-7; tentatively, D is TRBD2 (6 bases). The germline gives CDR1 SGHRS, CDR2 YFSETQ. The CDR3 has 12 residues. The germline V and J ends were trimmed by 4 bases and 6 bases, with 11 bases remaining between them. The CDR3 protein is CASSRLAREQYF. CDR3 nucleotides: TGCGCCAGCAGCCGCCTAGCGCGCGAGCAGTACTTC.

V usage is TRBV19 and J usage is TRBJ1-1; no clear D gene. Deletions cut 6 bases from V and 1 base from J, with 12 bases between. The germline V gene encodes CDR1 LNHDA and CDR2 SQIVND (reference sequence). There are 14 residues in the CDR3. The CDR3 reads CASRLRLGNTEAFF. The CDR3 coding sequence is TGTGCCAGTAGGCTCAGGCTCGGGAACACTGAAGCTTTCTTT.

The chain couples TRBV6-2 or TRBV6-3 to TRBJ1-4, with 7 bases aligning to TRBD1. V lost 2 bases, J lost 7 bases, and 7 bases stayed unmatched. The CDR3 has 15 residues. Germline V gene lookup returns CDR1 MNHEY and CDR2 SVGEGT. CDR3 in DNA: TGTGCCAGCAGTTACCTTGACAGGGCCAGTGAAAAACTGTTTTTT. Amino acids: CASSYLDRASEKLFF.

The chain employs TRBV5-1 and TRBJ2-5; weak D call: TRBD1 (5 bases). CDR3 length equals 15 residues. The germline V gene encodes CDR1 SGHRS and CDR2 YFSETQ. V was cut by 1 base and J by 3 bases, with 13 bases left in between. Here the CDR3 DNA reads TGCGCCAGCAGCTTGAGGGGCGCGGCAAAAGAGACCCAGTACTTC. Amino acids: CASSLRGAAKETQYF.

The rearrangement links TRBV4-2 to TRBJ1-2, with TRBD1 as a possible D gene (6 bases). V lost 1 base to trimming and J lost 3 bases, with 12 bases between them. The CDR3 is 15 residues long. Germline CDR1 is LGHNA and CDR2 is YNFKEQ. In nucleotides, the CDR3 is TGTGCCAGCAGCCAAGGAACAGGGTTCGACTATGGCTACACCTTC. Translation gives CASSQGTGFDYGYTF.

The chain combines TRBV18 with TRBJ1-1; D is uncertain. The length of the CDR3 is 14 residues. CDR1 KGHSH and CDR2 LQKENI come from the germline V gene. Trimming took 3 bases from V and 3 from J, leaving 11 bases between them. The CDR3 protein is CASSPVRLDTEAFF. The CDR3 nucleotides read TGTGCCAGCTCACCGGTGCGATTGGACACTGAAGCTTTCTTT.

The chain couples TRBV10-3 to TRBJ1-1; D is unresolved. The germline CDR1 and CDR2 sequences are ENHRY and SYGVKD. The CDR3 is 13 amino acids. V lost 0 bases, J lost 5 bases, and 7 bases lay in between. The CDR3 is CAISESTGTEAFF. The CDR3 region has the DNA TGTGCCATCAGTGAGTCGACCGGGACTGAAGCTTTCTTT.

This clone was recorded once. The genes are TRBV9 and TRBJ2-1, with D possibly TRBD2 on 6 matching bases. CDR3 length: 15 residues. Germline V gives CDR1 SGDLS, CDR2 YYNGEE. The V gene lost 2 bases and the J gene lost 3 bases, with 12 bases spanning the gap. The CDR3 region is CASSVRDFGYNEQFF. CDR3 sequence (DNA): TGTGCCAGCAGCGTCCGGGACTTCGGCTACAATGAGCAGTTCTTC.

As DNA, the CDR3 is TGTGCCAGCAGCGTAGCCCCAGCGGGAGAGGTAGGGCCCTACAATGAGCAGTTCTTC. Translating gives CASSVAPAGEVGPYNEQFF. The chain employs TRBV9 and TRBJ2-1; TRBD2 agrees at 8 bases. CDR1 and CDR2 (germline): SGDLS, YYNGEE. This CDR3 region has 19 residues. V lost 0 bases and J lost 2; bases outside the gene matches: 13.

The rearrangement joins TRBV6-2 or TRBV6-3 to TRBJ2-7; D possibly corresponds to TRBD1 (5 bases). This CDR3 region has 15 residues. The V and J ends lost 4 bases and 1 base respectively, with 14 bases between them. CDR1 and CDR2 from the germline V gene are MNHEY and SVGEGT. The CDR3 DNA follows: TGTGCCAGCAGTTCCTCGGCAGGGTTTTCCTACGAGCAGTACTTC. Its protein is CASSSSAGFSYEQYF.

On this clone: A read error may account for a junction end that differs from germline. The gene calls are TRBV7-7 and TRBJ2-5; 12 nucleotides agree with TRBD1. CDR1 and CDR2 from the germline V gene are SSHAT and FNYEAQ (reference sequence). The CDR3 has 17 amino acids. The CDR3 reads CASSLYGRGQGAGTQYF. DNA for the CDR3: TGTGCTAGCAGCTTATATGGCCGGGGACAGGGGGCCGGGACCCAGTACTTC.

This chain connects TRBV18 to TRBJ1-2; a weak D match, TRBD1 (6 bases). Trimming took off 6 bases at V and 6 bases at J, with 11 bases between the two ends. CDR1 and CDR2 (germline): KGHSH, LQKENI. The CDR3 is made up of 12 amino acids. CDR3 protein: CASSKAGDGYTF. The CDR3 DNA reads TGTGCCAGCTCGAAGGCAGGGGATGGCTACACCTTC.

V gene TRBV6-1 combines with J gene TRBJ2-2; 7 bases align to TRBD2. From germline, CDR1 is MNHNS and CDR2 SASEGT. The V gene end was trimmed by 4 bases and the J gene end by 5 bases; junction bases not matched to a gene: 10. This CDR3 is 16 amino acids long. The CDR3 coding sequence is TGTGCCAGCAGTGGTCGAAAACTAGCGAGGACCGGGGAGCTGTTTTTT. It encodes CASSGRKLARTGELFF.

The chain carries TRBV25-1 and TRBJ1-2, with 7 bases matching TRBD1. Unmatched junction bases numbered 9, after V lost 4 bases and J lost 7 bases. Per the germline V gene, CDR1 is MGHDK and CDR2 is SYGVNS. The CDR3 consists of 14 residues. The chain's CDR3 is CASSGRQGRFGYTF. The CDR3 DNA follows: TGTGCCAGCAGTGGAAGACAGGGACGGTTTGGCTACACCTTC.

The rearrangement uses TRBV19 and TRBJ1-1, with D uncertain. V was pared by 4 bases and J by 1 base, with 4 bases between. Germline CDR1 is LNHDA and CDR2 is SQIVND (reference sequence). CDR3 size: 12 residues. CDR3: CASSTGNTEAFF. In DNA, the CDR3 is TGTGCCAGTAGTACAGGGAACACTGAAGCTTTCTTT.

This chain links TRBV2 with TRBJ1-5; D is unclear. The length of the CDR3 is 12 residues. The germline gives CDR1 SNHLY, CDR2 FYNNEI. The ends were cut back, 4 bases at V and 9 bases at J, with 10 bases in the middle. The DNA for the CDR3 is TGTGCCAGCAGTGCCCTAACCGGGCCCCAGCATTTT. It specifies CASSALTGPQHF.

The rearrangement uses TRBV6-5 and TRBJ1-6; 8 bases match TRBD1. CDR1 and CDR2 from the germline V gene are MNHEY and SVGAGI. The CDR3 is 14 amino acids. Trimming took 5 bases from V and 7 from J; bases not matched to a gene: 4. The chain's CDR3 is CASSRQGMNSPLHF. CDR3 sequence (DNA): TGTGCCAGCAGTAGACAGGGGATGAATTCACCCCTCCACTTT.

The rearrangement uses TRBV7-3 and TRBJ2-3; no clear D. Trimming shortened V by 0 bases and J by 6 bases, and 7 bases separated the two germline ends. Germline CDR1 is SGHTA and CDR2 is FQGTGA. The length of the CDR3 is 13 residues. The CDR3 loop is CASSLTGLDTQYF. The CDR3 coding sequence is TGTGCCAGCAGCTTAACCGGTTTGGATACGCAGTATTTT.

The genes are TRBV9 and TRBJ1-2; TRBD1 is a possible D gene (6 bases). Looked up from germline, CDR1 is SGDLS and CDR2 is YYNGEE. The CDR3 length is 16 residues. The V end was cut by 5 bases, the J end by 2 bases, with 19 bases between. For the CDR3, the DNA is TGTGCCAGCAGTGTTACTTACAGGGCCCTCAACTATGGCTACACCTTC. Its protein is CASSVTYRALNYGYTF. The full variable domain, rest sourced from reference TRBV9 and TRBJ1-2, is DSGVTQTPKHLITATGQRVTLRCSPRSGDLSVYWYQQSLDQGLQFLIQYYNGEERAKGNILERFSAQQFPDLHSELNLSSLELGDSALYFCASSVTYRALNYGYTFGSGTRLTVV.

J is TRBJ1-2 and V is TRBV7-9; D is undetermined. The V and J ends lost 7 bases and 2 bases respectively, with 8 bases between them. The CDR3 length is 12 residues. Germline V lookup: CDR1 SEHNR, CDR2 FQNEAQ (reference sequence). The CDR3: CASNSLNYGYTF. The DNA of the CDR3 is TGTGCCAGCAACAGCTTAAACTATGGCTACACCTTC.

This chain links TRBV7-2 with TRBJ2-7; 8 bases map to TRBD2. The CDR3 runs 13 residues. V was clipped by 9 bases and J by 2 bases; unmatched bases: 6. Germline CDR1 is SGHTA and CDR2 is FQGNSA. In DNA form, the CDR3 reads TGTGCCAGTATGCGGGAGGCGGCCTACGAGCAGTACTTC. Residues: CASMREAAYEQYF.

The genes are TRBV12-3 or TRBV12-4 and TRBJ1-5; perhaps TRBD1 as D (6 bases). V dropped 4 bases and J dropped 5 bases, with 9 bases sitting between them. The CDR3 totals 13 residues. The CDR3 DNA reads TGTGCCAGCAGTTGGACAGAGGATCAGCCCCAGCATTTT. Its translation: CASSWTEDQPQHF.

The chain links TRBV10-2 to TRBJ2-1; 8 positions match TRBD1. Trimming removed 4 bases from V and 7 bases from J; junction bases left unmatched: 9. This CDR3 has 15 amino acids. The V gene's germline CDR1 is WSHSY and CDR2 SAAADI. The CDR3 reads CASSAIQGARNEQFF. In DNA, the CDR3 is TGCGCCAGCAGTGCAATTCAGGGGGCGCGAAATGAGCAGTTCTTC.

CDR3 loop: CATSSLQIRGNYGYTF. The DNA of the CDR3 is TGTGCCACCAGCAGCCTTCAGATACGGGGGAACTATGGCTACACCTTC. The chain has TRBV15 and TRBJ1-2; D is possibly TRBD1 (5 bases). V was cut by 3 bases and J by 2 bases, with 16 bases left in between. Germline lookup yields CDR1 LNHNV and CDR2 YYDKDF (reference sequence). This CDR3 spans 16 amino acids.